The 20 T cell receptor beta chains given below trace back to one sample, sequenced in a study of CXCR3-negative and CXCR3-positive naive CD8 T cells. Study findings and constraints: Naive CXCR3-positive cells had TRB CDR3s more hydrophobic than those of CXCR3-negative naive cells.

The libraries of TRB cDNA were prepared using 5' RACE with UMI labels. TCRdb reprocessed the 5' RACE reads, keeping one entry per CDR3 protein, no DNA. The table lists tens of thousands of distinct CDR3 sequences. The antigens of these receptors remain unknown. Sequencing used naive CXCR3+ CD8+ T cells from blood. Subset defined: CD45RO-CCR7+CD27+CD95- naive CD8+ T cells expressing CXCR3 (TNR3+). The receptors were sampled from a human donor in good health. Some clones in this sample may be carry-over from other donors' samples.

This chain links TRBV6-2 or TRBV6-3 with TRBJ2-2; TCRdb names TRBD1, which stays unverified in the absence of DNA. Germline V gives CDR1 MNHEY, CDR2 SVGEGT. The CDR3 spans 13 residues. The chain's CDR3 is CASSYGAYGELFF.

The CDR3 reads CASSLFRGGETQYF. V gene TRBV28 combines with J gene TRBJ2-5; TCRdb's D call of TRBD2 is untestable without DNA. In germline, CDR1 is MDHEN, CDR2 SYDVKM. This CDR3 is built from 14 residues.

The gene calls are TRBV28 and TRBJ2-5; TCRdb names TRBD2, which stays unverified in the absence of DNA. CDR3 size: 16 residues. Germline V gene data show CDR1 as MDHEN and CDR2 as SYDVKM. This CDR3 is CASSFSKALYQETQYF.

The gene calls are TRBV7-8 and TRBJ1-1. The CDR3 runs 12 residues. CDR1 and CDR2 from the germline V gene are SGHVS and FQNEAQ. CDR3: CASSVLVTEAFF.

The chain links TRBV19 to TRBJ2-1; the D call from TCRdb, TRBD1, cannot be confirmed without DNA. The germline V gene has CDR1 LNHDA and CDR2 SQIVND (reference sequence). This CDR3 has 15 amino acids. The CDR3: CASSMRGAPYNEQFF.

The chain recombines TRBV28 with TRBJ2-7. Germline-derived CDR1 and CDR2 are MDHEN and SYDVKM. There are 12 residues in the CDR3. The CDR3 spells CASSPRLYEQYF.

This chain uses TRBV15 with TRBJ1-1; TCRdb lists TRBD1, though no DNA is available to test this call. CDR3 length equals 13 residues. Germline loops: CDR1 LNHNV, CDR2 YYDKDF (reference sequence). The CDR3 reads CATSKGRNTEAFF. The full variable domain, its missing parts supplied by reference TRBV15 and TRBJ1-1, is DAMVIQNPRYQVTQFGKPVTLSCSQTLNHNVMYWYQQKSSQAPKLLFHYYDKDFNNEADTPDNFQSRRPNTSFCFLDIRSPGLGDTAMYLCATSKGRNTEAFFGQGTRLTVV.

The CDR3 spells CSVPGSTGELFF. This chain uses TRBV29-1 with TRBJ2-2. This CDR3 comprises 12 residues. Looked up from germline, CDR1 is SQVTM and CDR2 is ANQGSEA.

The chain links TRBV24-1 to TRBJ2-2. The length of the CDR3 is 15 residues. CDR1 is KGHDR and CDR2 is SFDVKD in the germline V gene. CDR3 region: CATSDQTPNTGELFF.

The chain employs TRBV29-1 and TRBJ1-4; TCRdb gives TRBD1 as the D gene, but with no DNA this cannot be confirmed. The germline V gene has CDR1 SQVTM and CDR2 ANQGSEA. This CDR3 has 11 amino acids. CDR3 amino acids: CSVPGSEKLFF.

The rearrangement uses TRBV28 and TRBJ2-7. Germline V gene lookup returns CDR1 MDHEN and CDR2 SYDVKM. The CDR3 is 16 residues long. The CDR3 spells CASSLEPQAGFYEQYF. The full variable domain, completed using reference TRBV28 and TRBJ2-7, is DVKVTQSSRYLVKRTGEKVFLECVQDMDHENMFWYRQDPGLGLRLIYFSYDVKMKEKGDIPEGYSVSREKKERFSLILESASTNQTSMYLCASSLEPQAGFYEQYFGPGTRLTVT.

CDR3 amino acids: CASMGGAPNYGYTF. The V and J genes are TRBV19 and TRBJ1-2; TCRdb's D call, TRBD1, is unchecked because there is no DNA. This CDR3 is built from 14 residues. CDR1 and CDR2 from the germline V gene are LNHDA and SQIVND (reference sequence).

J is TRBJ2-1 and V is TRBV6-2 or TRBV6-3; TCRdb proposes TRBD1, but this gene call is untestable without DNA. The germline V gene has CDR1 MNHEY and CDR2 SVGEGT. This CDR3 is 12 amino acids long. The CDR3 reads CASSTGGVEQFF.

V gene TRBV28 combines with J gene TRBJ1-2; TCRdb's assignment of TRBD1 cannot be checked, as there is no DNA. The CDR3 sequence is 15 residues long. Looked up from germline, CDR1 is MDHEN and CDR2 is SYDVKM. CDR3 in amino acids: CASRTFSDRDYGYTF.

This chain connects TRBV4-3 to TRBJ2-1; TCRdb returns TRBD2, unconfirmable since there is no DNA. The CDR3 covers 18 residues. Germline V gene lookup returns CDR1 LGHNA and CDR2 YSLEER. The CDR3: CASSQDGPRSGRAYEQFF.

The chain couples TRBV24-1 to TRBJ2-7. Germline values: CDR1 KGHDR, CDR2 SFDVKD. The CDR3 runs 11 residues. Here the CDR3 reads CATSDLYEQYF.

This rearrangement joins TRBV27 to TRBJ2-7; with no DNA, the TCRdb D assignment of TRBD1 cannot be verified. CDR3 length: 14 amino acids. CDR1 is MNHEY and CDR2 is SMNVEV in the germline V gene (reference sequence). This chain's CDR3 is CASKRGGGPYEQYF.

The J gene is TRBJ2-7, the V gene TRBV29-1. The germline CDR1 and CDR2 sequences are SQVTM and ANQGSEA. The CDR3 has 13 residues. The CDR3 is CSKNVRVSYEQYF.

The chain uses TRBV6-5 and TRBJ2-7. Germline V lookup: CDR1 MNHEY, CDR2 SVGAGI. The CDR3 runs to 14 residues. This CDR3 is CASRLRELAYEQYF.

The J gene is TRBJ2-5, the V gene TRBV29-1; TCRdb picks TRBD1, but there is no DNA to check that call. The CDR3 runs to 14 residues. Germline CDR1 is SQVTM and CDR2 is ANQGSEA. The CDR3 sequence is CSVELPGQGETQYF.